This T cell receptor (beta chain) was found in a study of OX40 agonist ivuxolimab in advanced cancers. The assay was immunoSEQ multiplex PCR, and TCRdb's table has in-frame clones only and misses some. The sample has roughly 74,000 clones; nearly 95% are singletons. In the case of this clone: Its target is unknown.

CDR3 length: 15 residues. Germline CDR1 SGHDN, CDR2 FVKESK. With 4 bases removed from V and 3 bases from J, the gap between germline ends came to 12 bases. Study-wide findings and caveats: Compared with CD4+, CD8+ T cells on average had more expanded clones.

This rearrangement joins TRBV14 to TRBJ2-2; D is undetermined. The source of this sequence is an adult with an advanced solid tumor such as melanoma, head and neck, liver or kidney cancer. Material: CD4+ or CD8+ T cells sorted from blood, obtained in a trial of the OX40 agonist ivuxolimab. The CDR3 DNA reads TGTGCCAGCAGCCCACTTATCGGAGACACCGGGGAGCTGTTTTTT. Encoded protein: CASSPLIGDTGELFF.